The source of this TCR beta chain is a study of patients and donors after allogeneic stem cell transplantation. TCRdb used MiXCR to reprocess the RT-PCR reads, holding one entry per CDR3 protein. The top ten hold about 30% of the sample, which has some 200,000 distinct CDR3 sequences, 40% to 45% seen once. There are 15 residues in the CDR3. Trimming removed 1 base from V and 3 bases from J, with 12 bases in between. The gene calls are TRBV12-3 or TRBV12-4 and TRBJ1-1, with a weak D call TRBD1 (6 bases). The source material was blood, either unsorted or a sorted T cell fraction (not recorded which). This TCR was recovered from a human donor who was either an allogeneic HSCT recipient or a stem cell or donor lymphocyte infusion donor (not recorded which). It is not recorded whose cells these are; they may come from a transplant donor. The CDR3 DNA sequence: TGTGCCAGCAGTTTAGACCTCAGGGGACACACTGAAGCTTTCTTT. Translated, it gives CASSLDLRGHTEAFF.